This TCR beta chain derives from a study of T cell changes during pregnancy in multiple sclerosis. The assay was immunoSEQ multiplex PCR, and TCRdb's table has in-frame clones only and misses some. The profile shows over 40,000 clones, around 90% of them singletons. CDR1 and CDR2 from the germline V gene are SNHLY and FYNNEI. This CDR3 has 14 residues. V lost 4 bases and J lost 3; bases outside the gene matches: 2. The sample consisted of CD4+ T cells from peripheral blood mononuclear cells, taken in the second trimester of pregnancy. This receptor was identified in a female donor with multiple sclerosis, enrolled in a pregnancy study. This chain uses TRBV2 with TRBJ1-5; 8 bases fit TRBD1. The chain's CDR3 is CASSGQGANQPQHF. CDR3 nucleotide sequence: TGTGCCAGCAGTGGCCAGGGGGCCAATCAGCCCCAGCATTTT.